These 21 T cell receptor beta chains were sequenced from one sample in a study of vaccination effects on CD4 cells after COVID-19. This table comes from immunoSEQ multiplex PCR, and its TCRdb copy is limited to in-frame clones, with some not included. The table lists almost 70,000 clones, 70% to 85% of them singletons. No antigen has been assigned to these receptors. Viral peptide pools were used in the ViraFEST assay to expand antigen-specific CD4+ T cells, and sequencing came afterward. Scientists isolated CD4+ T cells after an approximately 10-day culture period ended. Two-dose BNT162b2 or mRNA-1273 vaccination was given to participants. The material was CD4+ T cells from PBMCs cultured with HCoV-229E spike peptides, obtained after COVID-19 vaccination. The receptors were sampled from a human donor who received a COVID-19 vaccine.

The chain joins TRBV6-5 to TRBJ2-5; 7 nucleotides agree with TRBD2. CDR3 length: 14 amino acids. Unmatched junction bases numbered 9, after V lost 6 bases and J lost 5 bases. Germline-derived CDR1 and CDR2 are MNHEY and SVGAGI. In DNA, the CDR3 is TGTGCCAGCAGGTGGGGGGGAAGCTTCGAGACCCAGTACTTC. Translated, it gives CASRWGGSFETQYF.

J is TRBJ1-2 and V is TRBV6-6; 11 bases fit TRBD1. The germline V gene encodes CDR1 MNHNY and CDR2 SVGAGI (reference sequence). CDR3 length: 15 amino acids. After removal of 6 bases from V and 4 bases from J, the junction contained 7 bases not matched to a gene. This CDR3 reads CASRMGQGEVYGYTF. The CDR3 DNA is TGTGCCAGCAGAATGGGACAGGGGGAGGTCTATGGCTACACCTTC.

The chain has TRBV5-6 and TRBJ2-6; D may match TRBD1 or TRBD2 (5 bases each). There are 14 residues in the CDR3. The V gene lost 3 bases and the J gene lost 4 bases, with 8 bases spanning the gap. CDR1 and CDR2 (germline): SGHDT, YYEEEE. Here the CDR3 DNA reads TGTGCCAGCAGCTCGGGGACGGGGGCCAACGTCCTGACTTTC. The encoded protein is CASSSGTGANVLTF. The variable domain in full, with the rest retrieved from reference TRBV5-6 and TRBJ2-6, is DAGVTQSPTHLIKTRGQQVTLRCSPKSGHDTVSWYQQALGQGPQFIFQYYEEEERQRGNFPDRFSGHQFPNYSSELNVNALLLGDSALYLCASSSGTGANVLTFGAGSRLTVL.

This chain uses TRBV7-9 with TRBJ1-5; D remains ambiguous. V dropped 3 bases and J dropped 4 bases, with 7 bases sitting between them. Germline V lookup: CDR1 SEHNR, CDR2 FQNEAQ (reference sequence). This CDR3 comprises 13 residues. The CDR3 loop reads CASSLGKNQPQHF. In DNA, the CDR3 is TGTGCCAGCAGCTTGGGTAAAAATCAGCCCCAGCATTTT.

The CDR3 DNA reads TGTGCCACCAGCAGAGATGGCGGGGGAGGTGAGCAGTTCTTC. Protein: CATSRDGGGGEQFF. The chain employs TRBV15 and TRBJ2-1; TRBD2 matches 7 bases. The germline gives CDR1 LNHNV, CDR2 YYDKDF (reference sequence). There are 14 residues in the CDR3. The V segment lost 0 bases and the J segment 9 bases; nucleotides outside the gene matches: 5. Based on the CDR3 plus reference TRBV15 and TRBJ2-1, the full variable domain is DAMVIQNPRYQVTQFGKPVTLSCSQTLNHNVMYWYQQKSSQAPKLLFHYYDKDFNNEADTPDNFQSRRPNTSFCFLDIRSPGLGDTAMYLCATSRDGGGGEQFFGPGTRLTVL.

This chain uses TRBV6-5 with TRBJ2-1, with TRBD2 identical over 12 bases. The CDR3 extends over 14 amino acids. V shed 8 bases and J 4 bases; nucleotides not matched to a gene: 3. Germline V gene sequence: CDR1 MNHEY, CDR2 SVGAGI. CDR3 in amino acids: CASVLAGGYNEQFF. The CDR3 coding sequence is TGTGCCAGCGTCCTAGCGGGGGGGTACAATGAGCAGTTCTTC.

V gene TRBV6-5 combines with J gene TRBJ2-1; D not resolved. The CDR3 spans 12 residues. The germline V gene has CDR1 MNHEY and CDR2 SVGAGI. V lost 5 bases, J lost 6 bases, and 8 bases lay in between. In DNA, the CDR3 is TGTGCCAGCAGTCCCACACTCAATGAGCAGTTCTTC. It translates to CASSPTLNEQFF.

J is TRBJ2-1 and V is TRBV28, with D unclear. Deletions cut 5 bases from V and 0 bases from J, with 11 bases between. The CDR3 is made up of 15 amino acids. The germline V gene encodes CDR1 MDHEN and CDR2 SYDVKM. This CDR3 reads CASSVTPSSYNEQFF. CDR3 DNA sequence: TGTGCCAGCAGTGTGACACCGAGCTCCTACAATGAGCAGTTCTTC.

V usage is TRBV5-1 and J usage is TRBJ2-6; D is uncertain. Germline assignment: CDR1 SGHRS and CDR2 YFSETQ. The ends were cut back, 4 bases at V and 0 bases at J, with 14 bases in the middle. CDR3 size: 17 residues. CDR3 coding DNA: TGCGCCAGCAGCCCCCAGGTTCTCTCCTCTGGGGCCAACGTCCTGACTTTC. As protein: CASSPQVLSSGANVLTF.

The J gene is TRBJ2-1, the V gene TRBV5-1; D is unresolved. Looked up from germline, CDR1 is SGHRS and CDR2 is YFSETQ. The CDR3 spans 14 residues. V was trimmed by 2 bases and J by 6 bases, leaving 12 bases between them. Here the CDR3 reads CASSFRYGVNEQFF. The CDR3 nucleotides are TGCGCCAGCAGCTTCCGGTATGGGGTCAATGAGCAGTTCTTC.

V and J are TRBV28 and TRBJ2-7; D possibly matches TRBD1 or TRBD2 (5 bases each). V lost 4 bases to trimming and J lost 1 base, with 11 bases between them. Germline CDR1 reads MDHEN; CDR2 reads SYDVKM. The CDR3 loop spans 14 amino acids. The chain's CDR3 is CASSSGTASYEQYV. For the CDR3, the DNA is TGTGCCAGCAGTTCCGGGACCGCATCCTACGAGCAGTACGTC.

The J gene is TRBJ2-5, the V gene TRBV4-1, with 7 positions matching TRBD1. Germline V CDR1 and CDR2: MGHRA, YSYEKL. With V trimmed by 1 base and J by 5 bases, 7 bases remained unmatched. CDR3 length: 15 amino acids. CDR3 sequence: CASSQAGTAAETQYF. The CDR3 DNA follows: TGCGCCAGCAGCCAAGCAGGGACAGCGGCGGAGACCCAGTACTTC.

The J gene is TRBJ2-4, the V gene TRBV7-2; D uncertain. CDR1 is SGHTA and CDR2 is FQGNSA in the germline V gene. CDR3 length equals 14 residues. V lost 1 base to trimming and J lost 1 base, with 5 bases between them. In DNA, the CDR3 is TGTGCCAGCAGCTTAGTCTACGCCAAAAACATTCAGTACTTC. This gives the protein CASSLVYAKNIQYF.

The J gene is TRBJ2-2, the V gene TRBV2; 13 bases are shared with TRBD2. Germline CDR1 and CDR2: SNHLY and FYNNEI. The CDR3 totals 17 residues. Losses at the gene ends were 4 bases for V and 4 bases for J; bases not matched to a gene: 6. CDR3 DNA sequence: TGTGCCAGCAGTGCCAGACTAGCGGGGGGTCGCACCGGGGAGCTGTTTTTT. It yields the protein CASSARLAGGRTGELFF.

The chain employs TRBV5-1 and TRBJ1-1; D remains ambiguous. Trimming took off 1 base at V and 5 bases at J, with 12 bases between the two ends. CDR3 length: 14 amino acids. Germline-derived CDR1 and CDR2 are SGHRS and YFSETQ. Here the CDR3 reads CASSLLPSGTEAFF. In DNA, the CDR3 is TGCGCCAGCAGCTTGCTCCCCAGCGGTACTGAAGCTTTCTTT.

The chain is built from TRBV2 and TRBJ1-6, with D unresolved. Trimming took off 10 bases at V and 10 bases at J, with 20 bases between the two ends. The CDR3 loop spans 14 amino acids. Germline V gene data show CDR1 as SNHLY and CDR2 as FYNNEI. The CDR3 reads CATRAGREGSPLHF. CDR3 in DNA: TGTGCCACGAGGGCTGGAAGGGAAGGATCACCCCTCCACTTT.

The chain has TRBV19 and TRBJ1-2; no firm D call. The CDR3 runs to 13 residues. Germline CDR1 and CDR2: LNHDA and SQIVND (reference sequence). The CDR3 nucleotides are TGTGCGACCACTTCCACAGCTGCCTGGGGCTACACCTTC. It specifies CATTSTAAWGYTF.

The chain uses TRBV4-1 and TRBJ1-1; unclear D gene. Deletions cut 0 bases from V and 1 base from J, with 9 bases between. CDR3 length: 15 amino acids. Germline V gene data show CDR1 as MGHRA and CDR2 as YSYEKL. CDR3 loop: CASSQDVRWNTEAFF. CDR3 DNA: TGCGCCAGCAGCCAAGATGTCCGGTGGAACACTGAAGCTTTCTTT.

The V and J genes are TRBV7-3 and TRBJ2-3; D uncertain. V dropped 4 bases and J dropped 4 bases, with 12 bases sitting between them. This CDR3 has 14 amino acids. CDR1 and CDR2 from the germline V gene are SGHTA and FQGTGA. CDR3: CASSYSAMPDTQYF. The CDR3 DNA is TGTGCCAGCAGCTACTCGGCGATGCCAGATACGCAGTATTTT. Variable domain in full (rest from reference TRBV7-3 and TRBJ2-3): GAGVSQTPSNKVTEKGKYVELRCDPISGHTALYWYRQSLGQGPEFLIYFQGTGAADDSGLPNDRFFAVRPEGSVSTLKIQRTERGDSAVYLCASSYSAMPDTQYFGPGTRLTVL.

The gene calls are TRBV5-5 and TRBJ1-4; D unresolved. This CDR3 is 14 amino acids long. Trimming removed 3 bases at V and 5 bases at J, with 11 bases between. Germline V CDR1 and CDR2: SGHKS, YYEKEE (reference sequence). The CDR3 DNA reads TGTGCCAGCAGCTCTAGCATATCCAATGAAAAACTGTTTTTT. Amino acids: CASSSSISNEKLFF.

This clone was seen only a few times. The chain employs TRBV5-1 and TRBJ1-6; TRBD1 agrees at 8 bases. V was pared by 4 bases and J by 4 bases, with 7 bases of the junction left unmatched. The CDR3 is made up of 16 amino acids. Germline assignment: CDR1 SGHRS and CDR2 YFSETQ. Here the CDR3 reads CASSDGTGSYNSPLHF. CDR3 in DNA: TGCGCCAGCAGCGATGGGACAGGTAGTTATAATTCACCCCTCCACTTT.